This TCR beta chain was captured in a study of radiotherapy plus CTLA-4 blockade in lung cancer. Study-wide background: Objective responses were observed in 15% to 20% of patients, and disease control was achieved by about 30%.

Note on this clone: What it binds is unknown.

Whole-study results and caveats: TCR clones of tumor origin grew in blood after radiotherapy plus ipilimumab. Early blood T cell clone dynamics, with interferon-beta, were reported to best predict response.

Here immunoSEQ multiplex PCR was the method, and the copy in TCRdb shows in-frame clones only, minus some. The sample consists of some 52,000 clones, 65% to 80% of them appearing once. Chemo-refractory metastatic non-small-cell lung cancer patients underwent focal radiation alongside CTLA-4 blockade with ipilimumab. The germline V gene encodes CDR1 MDHEN and CDR2 SYDVKM. The CDR3 contains 14 residues. Trimming removed 9 bases from V and 9 bases from J, with 18 bases in between. The sequencing here drew on peripheral blood, taken from a patient treated with radiotherapy plus ipilimumab. The TCR comes from a human donor with non-small cell lung cancer who had a partial response to radiotherapy plus ipilimumab. The genes are TRBV28 and TRBJ1-6; D is undetermined. The CDR3 is CASASPGVISPLHF. CDR3 nucleotides: TGTGCCAGTGCCAGCCCGGGAGTGATTTCACCCCTCCACTTT. Full variable domain (rest looked up from reference TRBV28 and TRBJ1-6): DVKVTQSSRYLVKRTGEKVFLECVQDMDHENMFWYRQDPGLGLRLIYFSYDVKMKEKGDIPEGYSVSREKKERFSLILESASTNQTSMYLCASASPGVISPLHFGNGTRLTVT.